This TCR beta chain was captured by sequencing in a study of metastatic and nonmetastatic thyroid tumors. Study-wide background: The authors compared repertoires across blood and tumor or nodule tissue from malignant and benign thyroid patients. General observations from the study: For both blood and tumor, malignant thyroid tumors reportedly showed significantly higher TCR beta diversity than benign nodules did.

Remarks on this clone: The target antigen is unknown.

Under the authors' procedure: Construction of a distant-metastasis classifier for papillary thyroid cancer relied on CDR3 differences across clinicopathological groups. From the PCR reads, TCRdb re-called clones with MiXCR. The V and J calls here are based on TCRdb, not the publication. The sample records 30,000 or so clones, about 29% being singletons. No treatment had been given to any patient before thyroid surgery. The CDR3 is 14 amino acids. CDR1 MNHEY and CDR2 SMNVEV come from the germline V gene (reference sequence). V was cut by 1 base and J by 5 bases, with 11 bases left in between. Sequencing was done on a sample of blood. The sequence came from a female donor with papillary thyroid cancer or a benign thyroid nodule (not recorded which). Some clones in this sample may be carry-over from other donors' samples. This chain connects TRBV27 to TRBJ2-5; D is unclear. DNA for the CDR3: TGTGCCAGCAGTTTATACGGAGCCCTGGAGACCCAGTACTTC. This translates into CASSLYGALETQYF.